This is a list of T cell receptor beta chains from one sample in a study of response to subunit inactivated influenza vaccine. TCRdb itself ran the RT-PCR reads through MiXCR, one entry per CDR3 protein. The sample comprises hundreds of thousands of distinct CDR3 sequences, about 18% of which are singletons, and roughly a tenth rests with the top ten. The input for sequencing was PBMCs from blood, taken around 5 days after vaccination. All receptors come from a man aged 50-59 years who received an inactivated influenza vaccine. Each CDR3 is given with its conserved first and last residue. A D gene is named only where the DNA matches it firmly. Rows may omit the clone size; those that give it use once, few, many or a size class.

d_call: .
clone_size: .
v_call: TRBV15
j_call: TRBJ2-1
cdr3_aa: CATSSISTRRDEQFF
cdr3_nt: TGTGCCACCAGCAGCATATCTACTAGGAGGGATGAGCAGTTCTTC

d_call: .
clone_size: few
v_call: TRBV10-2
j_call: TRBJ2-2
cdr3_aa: CASSGGRNTGELFF
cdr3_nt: TGCGCCAGCAGTGGCGGTAGGAACACCGGGGAGCTGTTTTTT

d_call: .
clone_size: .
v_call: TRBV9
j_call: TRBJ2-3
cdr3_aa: CATNIQGGDTQYF
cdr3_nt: TGTGCCACCAATATACAGGGCGGAGATACGCAGTATTTT

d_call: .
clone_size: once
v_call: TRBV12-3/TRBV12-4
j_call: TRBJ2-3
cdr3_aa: CASSDRYRTDTQYF
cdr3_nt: TGTGCCAGCAGTGACAGGTACCGCACAGATACGCAGTATTTT

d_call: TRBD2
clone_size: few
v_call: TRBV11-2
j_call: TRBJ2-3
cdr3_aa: CASSSSGRADTQYF
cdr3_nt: TGTGCCAGCAGCTCTAGCGGGAGGGCAGATACGCAGTATTTT

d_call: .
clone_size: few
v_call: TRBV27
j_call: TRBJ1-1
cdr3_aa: CASSFTLRGEAFF
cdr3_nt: TGTGCCAGCAGTTTTACACTTAGGGGCGAAGCTTTCTTT

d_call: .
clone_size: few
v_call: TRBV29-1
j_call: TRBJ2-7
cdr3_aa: CSVEGWASRGYEQYF
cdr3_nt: TGCAGCGTTGAAGGTTGGGCTAGTCGTGGTTACGAGCAGTACTTC

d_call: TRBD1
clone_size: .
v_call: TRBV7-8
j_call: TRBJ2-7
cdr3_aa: CASSLAPGQAYEQYF
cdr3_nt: TGTGCCAGCAGCTTAGCGCCGGGACAGGCCTACGAGCAGTACTTC

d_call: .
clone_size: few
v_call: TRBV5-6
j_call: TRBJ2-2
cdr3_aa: CASSLAFERGDPNTGELFF
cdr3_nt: TGTGCCAGCAGCTTGGCCTTCGAACGAGGGGACCCGAACACCGGGGAGCTGTTTTTT

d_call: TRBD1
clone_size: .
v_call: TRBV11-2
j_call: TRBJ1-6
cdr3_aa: CASSFTVRQGPLHF
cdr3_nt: TGTGCCAGCAGCTTCACTGTCCGACAGGGACCCCTCCACTTT

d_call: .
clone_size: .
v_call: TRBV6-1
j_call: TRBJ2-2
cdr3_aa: CASRKAANTGELFF
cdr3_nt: TGTGCCAGCAGGAAAGCAGCGAACACCGGGGAGCTGTTTTTT

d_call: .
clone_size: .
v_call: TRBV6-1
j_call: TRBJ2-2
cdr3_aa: CASRSGGGDGELFF
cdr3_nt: TGTGCCAGCAGATCGGGTGGGGGCGACGGGGAGCTGTTTTTT

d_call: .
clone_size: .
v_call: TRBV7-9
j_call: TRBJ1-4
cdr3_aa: CASSLFETANEKLFF
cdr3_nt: TGTGCCAGCAGCTTGTTCGAGACAGCTAATGAAAAACTGTTTTTT

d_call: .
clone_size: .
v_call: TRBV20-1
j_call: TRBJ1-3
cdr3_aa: CSARDPGPPSGNTIYF
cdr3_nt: TGCAGTGCTAGGGATCCGGGCCCCCCGAGCGGAAACACCATATATTTT

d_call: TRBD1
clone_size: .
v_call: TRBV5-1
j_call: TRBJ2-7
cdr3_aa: CASSLHRGNVDEQYF
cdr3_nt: TGCGCCAGCAGCTTACACAGGGGTAATGTAGACGAGCAGTACTTC

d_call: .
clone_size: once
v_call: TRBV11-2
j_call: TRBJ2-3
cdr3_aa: CASSTRDFGTQYF
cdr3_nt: TGTGCCAGCAGCACCCGGGACTTCGGTACGCAGTATTTT

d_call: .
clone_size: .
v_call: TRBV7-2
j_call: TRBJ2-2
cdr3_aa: CASSPASATGELFF
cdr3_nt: TGTGCCAGCAGCCCCGCTTCTGCGACTGGGGAGCTGTTTTTT

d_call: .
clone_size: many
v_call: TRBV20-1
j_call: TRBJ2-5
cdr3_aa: CSASTTSGPETQYF
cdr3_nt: TGCAGTGCTAGTACAACTAGTGGGCCAGAGACCCAGTACTTC

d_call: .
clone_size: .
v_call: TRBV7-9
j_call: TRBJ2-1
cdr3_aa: CASMTLDSYNEQFF
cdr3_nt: TGTGCCAGCATGACACTCGACTCCTACAATGAGCAGTTCTTC

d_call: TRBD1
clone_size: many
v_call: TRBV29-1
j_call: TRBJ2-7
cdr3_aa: CSVERTGGRPYEQYF
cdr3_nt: TGCAGCGTTGAACGGACAGGGGGAAGGCCATACGAGCAGTACTTC

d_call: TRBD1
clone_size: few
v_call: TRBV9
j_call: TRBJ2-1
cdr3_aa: CASSTPGQGRSYNEQFF
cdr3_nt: TGTGCCAGCAGCACCCCTGGACAGGGTCGCTCCTACAATGAGCAGTTCTTC

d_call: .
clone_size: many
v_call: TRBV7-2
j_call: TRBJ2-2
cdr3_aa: CASSLVPRTGELFF
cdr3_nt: TGTGCCAGCAGCTTAGTGCCAAGAACCGGGGAGCTGTTTTTT

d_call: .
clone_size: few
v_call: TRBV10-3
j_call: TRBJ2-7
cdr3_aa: CAISNGYEQYF
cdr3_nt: TGTGCCATCAGCAATGGATACGAGCAGTACTTC

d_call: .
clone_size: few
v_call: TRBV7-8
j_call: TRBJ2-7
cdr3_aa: CASSLARLAAAYEQYF
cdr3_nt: TGTGCCAGCAGCTTAGCGCGGCTAGCCGCGGCCTACGAGCAGTACTTC

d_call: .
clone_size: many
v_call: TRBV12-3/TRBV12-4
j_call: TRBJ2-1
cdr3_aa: CASSSRAESNEQFF
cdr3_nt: TGTGCCAGCAGTTCGAGGGCAGAGTCCAATGAGCAGTTCTTC

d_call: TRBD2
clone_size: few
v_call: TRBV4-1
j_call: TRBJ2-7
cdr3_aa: CASSPPGSGLAGESYEQYF
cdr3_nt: TGCGCCAGCAGCCCACCAGGGTCGGGCCTAGCGGGGGAATCCTACGAGCAGTACTTC

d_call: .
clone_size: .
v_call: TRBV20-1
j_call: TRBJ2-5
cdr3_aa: CSASLARIRETQYF
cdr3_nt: TGCAGTGCTTCACTAGCAAGGATCCGAGAGACCCAGTACTTC

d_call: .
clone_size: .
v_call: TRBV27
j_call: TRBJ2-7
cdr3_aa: CASSLFGRESHEQYF
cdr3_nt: TGTGCCAGCAGTTTATTCGGCCGGGAAAGCCACGAGCAGTACTTC

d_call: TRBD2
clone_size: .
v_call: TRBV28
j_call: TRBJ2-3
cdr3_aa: CASSVPGGGTDTQYF
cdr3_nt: TGTGCCAGCAGTGTCCCGGGGGGGGGCACAGATACGCAGTATTTT

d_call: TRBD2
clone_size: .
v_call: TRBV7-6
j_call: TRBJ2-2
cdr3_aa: CASSLDSGVNTGELFF
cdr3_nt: TGTGCCAGCAGCTTAGATAGCGGGGTTAACACCGGGGAGCTGTTTTTT

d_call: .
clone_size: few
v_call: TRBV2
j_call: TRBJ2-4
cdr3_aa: CASSREGLAKNIQYF
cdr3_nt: TGTGCCAGCAGTAGGGAAGGGCTAGCCAAAAACATTCAGTACTTC

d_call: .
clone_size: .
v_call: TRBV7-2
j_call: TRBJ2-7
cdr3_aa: CASSSGAGIFEQYF
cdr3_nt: TGTGCCAGCAGCTCGGGGGCAGGTATATTCGAGCAGTACTTC

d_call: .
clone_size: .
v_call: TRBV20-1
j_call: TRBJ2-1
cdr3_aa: CSARGRWNEQFF
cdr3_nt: TGCAGTGCTAGGGGGAGGTGGAATGAGCAGTTCTTC

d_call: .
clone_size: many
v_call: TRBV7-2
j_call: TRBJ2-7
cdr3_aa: CASSLGFGPYEQYF
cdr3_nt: TGTGCCAGCAGTTTAGGTTTCGGTCCCTACGAGCAGTACTTC

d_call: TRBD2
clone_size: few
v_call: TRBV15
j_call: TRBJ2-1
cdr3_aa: CATSRDRMGLSYNEQFF
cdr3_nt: TGTGCCACCAGCAGAGATCGTATGGGACTAAGTTACAATGAGCAGTTCTTC

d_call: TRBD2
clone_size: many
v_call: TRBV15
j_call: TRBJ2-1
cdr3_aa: CATSRERTSGRYNEQFF
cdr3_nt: TGTGCCACCAGCAGAGAGCGGACTAGCGGGAGGTACAATGAGCAGTTCTTC

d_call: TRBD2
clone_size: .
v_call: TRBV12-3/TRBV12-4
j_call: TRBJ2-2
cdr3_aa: CASTPFGGSNTGELFF
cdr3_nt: TGTGCCAGCACCCCTTTCGGGGGGTCAAACACCGGGGAGCTGTTTTTT

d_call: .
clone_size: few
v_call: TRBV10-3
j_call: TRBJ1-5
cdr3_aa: CAISEGTGPKSPQHF
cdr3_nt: TGTGCCATCAGTGAAGGCACAGGTCCCAAGTCTCCCCAGCATTTT

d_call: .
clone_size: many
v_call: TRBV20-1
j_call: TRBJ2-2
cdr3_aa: CSAKGAGGRLSTGELFF
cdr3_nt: TGCAGTGCAAAGGGGGCGGGGGGCCGACTATCCACCGGGGAGCTGTTTTTT

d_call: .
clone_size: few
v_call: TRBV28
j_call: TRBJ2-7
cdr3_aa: CASSFSPYYEQYF
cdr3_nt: TGTGCCAGCAGTTTCTCCCCCTACTACGAGCAGTACTTC

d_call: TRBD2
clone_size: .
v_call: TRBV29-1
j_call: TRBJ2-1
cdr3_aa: CSVESQREISNEQFF
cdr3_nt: TGCAGCGTTGAGTCCCAGCGGGAGATCTCCAATGAGCAGTTCTTC

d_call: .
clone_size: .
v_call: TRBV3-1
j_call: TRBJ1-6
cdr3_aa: CASSQDAGNRSPLHF
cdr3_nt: TGTGCCAGCAGCCAAGATGCGGGGAATCGTTCACCCCTCCACTTT

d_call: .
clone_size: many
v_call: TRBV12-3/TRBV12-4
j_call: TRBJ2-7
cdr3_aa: CASRPDTIGEQYF
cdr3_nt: TGTGCCAGCAGACCCGACACGATCGGGGAGCAGTACTTC

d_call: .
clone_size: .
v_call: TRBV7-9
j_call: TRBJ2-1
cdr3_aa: CASSFRVDPYNEQFF
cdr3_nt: TGTGCCAGCAGCTTCAGGGTGGACCCCTACAATGAGCAGTTCTTC

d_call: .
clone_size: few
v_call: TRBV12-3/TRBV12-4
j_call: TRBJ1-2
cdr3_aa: CASSFSGVYYGYTF
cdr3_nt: TGTGCCAGCAGTTTTTCTGGGGTCTACTATGGCTACACCTTC

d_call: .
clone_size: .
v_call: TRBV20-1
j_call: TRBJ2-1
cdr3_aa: CSAPLANLRNEQFF
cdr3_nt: TGCAGTGCTCCCCTTGCTAATTTAAGGAATGAGCAGTTCTTC

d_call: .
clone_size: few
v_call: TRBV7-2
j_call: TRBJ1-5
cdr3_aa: CASSLAYSLNSNQPQHF
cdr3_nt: TGTGCCAGCAGCTTAGCTTACAGTCTTAATAGCAATCAGCCCCAGCATTTT

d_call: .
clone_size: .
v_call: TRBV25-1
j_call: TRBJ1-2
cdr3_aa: CASSDADVKLNYGYTF
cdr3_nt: TGTGCCAGCAGTGATGCGGACGTAAAGCTGAACTATGGCTACACCTTC

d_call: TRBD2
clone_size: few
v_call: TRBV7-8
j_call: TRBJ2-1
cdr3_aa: CASSETLAGDPYNEQFF
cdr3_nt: TGTGCCAGCAGCGAGACCCTAGCGGGAGACCCCTACAATGAGCAGTTCTTC

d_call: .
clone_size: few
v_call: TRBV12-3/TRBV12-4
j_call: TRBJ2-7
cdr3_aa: CASSRRGAGYEQYF
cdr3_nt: TGTGCCAGCAGTAGGCGGGGAGCGGGCTACGAGCAGTACTTC

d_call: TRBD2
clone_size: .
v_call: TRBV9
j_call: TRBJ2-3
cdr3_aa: CASSAVAGGADTQYF
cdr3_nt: TGTGCCAGCAGCGCGGTAGCGGGAGGGGCGGATACGCAGTATTTT